This T cell receptor (beta chain) was profiled in a study of blood T cell repertoires in COVID-19. Turning to the study itself: Sites in the United States, Italy and Spain provided acute and convalescent COVID-19 samples. Sources were T cells, B-cell-depleted T cells, or PBMCs; the material itself was cDNA or gDNA.

This CDR3 comprises 16 residues. CDR1 and CDR2 (germline): KGHSH, LQKENI. After removal of 4 bases from V and 4 bases from J, the junction contained 6 bases not matched to a gene. Original analysis: Amplified reference gene primers provided the basis for estimating nucleated cell counts. Profiling relied on immunoSEQ multiplex PCR, and the TCRdb table lists in-frame clones only, not all of them. Clone size and V and J calls were adopted from that table, with D and trimming inferred from the DNA. The data contain some 70,000 clones, 88% of them singletons. The chain employs TRBV18 and TRBJ2-1, with 11 nucleotides matching TRBD1. Sequences were obtained from peripheral blood. This clonotype was sampled from a woman in her 70s with acute or convalescent COVID-19. The CDR3 nucleotides read TGTGCCAGCTCACTGGGGACAGGGGGTATATACAATGAGCAGTTCTTC. Amino acids: CASSLGTGGIYNEQFF.